This T cell receptor beta chain is from a study of T cells in Graves' hyperthyroidism and ophthalmopathy. The germline CDR1 and CDR2 sequences are SQVTM and ANQGSEA. The CDR3 loop spans 14 amino acids. Trimming left V 7 bases short and J 6 bases short, with 20 bases between. From RNA transcripts, TCR beta CDR3 regions were amplified. HTBI primers were used for first-round RT-PCR of the TCR CDR3. Using its own MiXCR run on the multiplex PCR reads, TCRdb lists one record per CDR3 protein. The table has 550,000 to 600,000 distinct CDR3 sequences, over 15% seen once. Sequencing was carried out using blood. The chain has TRBV29-1 and TRBJ2-3, with D possibly TRBD1 on 6 matching bases. This receptor was taken from a woman between 18 and 30 years old with Graves' hyperthyroidism. CDR3 DNA: TGCAGCGCCCCCATCCAGGGGTCCTCTGATACGCAGTATTTT. It encodes CSAPIQGSSDTQYF.